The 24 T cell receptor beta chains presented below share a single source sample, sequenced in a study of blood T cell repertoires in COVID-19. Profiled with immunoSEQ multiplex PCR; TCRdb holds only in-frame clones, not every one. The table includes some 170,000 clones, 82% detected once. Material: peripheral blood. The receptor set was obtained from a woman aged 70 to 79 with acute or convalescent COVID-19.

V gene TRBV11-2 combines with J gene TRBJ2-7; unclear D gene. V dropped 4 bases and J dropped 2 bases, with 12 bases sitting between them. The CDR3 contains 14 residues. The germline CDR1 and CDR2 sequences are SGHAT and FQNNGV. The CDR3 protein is CASSSLILAYEQYF. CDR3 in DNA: TGTGCCAGCAGCTCGCTAATTTTAGCCTACGAGCAGTACTTC.

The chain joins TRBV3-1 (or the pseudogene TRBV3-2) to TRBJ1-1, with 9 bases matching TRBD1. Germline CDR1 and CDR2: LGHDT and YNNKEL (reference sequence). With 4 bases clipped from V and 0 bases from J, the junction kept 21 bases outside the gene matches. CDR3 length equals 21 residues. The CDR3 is CASSPKMGQGPTPQVNTEAFF. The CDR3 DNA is TGTGCCAGCAGCCCTAAAATGGGACAGGGACCAACCCCTCAGGTGAACACTGAAGCTTTCTTT.

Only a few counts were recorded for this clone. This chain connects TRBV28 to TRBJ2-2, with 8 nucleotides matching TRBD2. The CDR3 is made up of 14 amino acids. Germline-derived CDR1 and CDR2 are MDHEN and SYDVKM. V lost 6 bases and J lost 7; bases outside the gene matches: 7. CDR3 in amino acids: CASRPGGPLGELFF. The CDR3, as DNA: TGTGCCAGCAGACCGGGGGGGCCTCTCGGGGAGCTGTTTTTT.

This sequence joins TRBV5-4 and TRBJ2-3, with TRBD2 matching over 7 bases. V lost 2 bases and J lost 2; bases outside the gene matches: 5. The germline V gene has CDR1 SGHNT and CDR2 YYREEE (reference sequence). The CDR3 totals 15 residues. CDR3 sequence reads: CASSLGLEVTDTQYF. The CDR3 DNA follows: TGTGCCAGCAGCTTAGGACTAGAGGTCACAGATACGCAGTATTTT.

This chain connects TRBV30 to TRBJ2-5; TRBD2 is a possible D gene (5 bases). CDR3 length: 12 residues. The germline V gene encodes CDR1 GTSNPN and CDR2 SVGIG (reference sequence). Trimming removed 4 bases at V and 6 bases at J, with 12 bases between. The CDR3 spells CAWTPSGKTQYF. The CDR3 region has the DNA TGTGCCTGGACCCCCTCGGGAAAGACCCAGTACTTC.

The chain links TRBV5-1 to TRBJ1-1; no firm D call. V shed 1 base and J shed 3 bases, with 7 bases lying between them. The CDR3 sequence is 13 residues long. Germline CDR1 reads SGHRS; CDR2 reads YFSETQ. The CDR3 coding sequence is TGCGCCAGCAGCTTGTCGCAGTACACTGAAGCTTTCTTT. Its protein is CASSLSQYTEAFF.

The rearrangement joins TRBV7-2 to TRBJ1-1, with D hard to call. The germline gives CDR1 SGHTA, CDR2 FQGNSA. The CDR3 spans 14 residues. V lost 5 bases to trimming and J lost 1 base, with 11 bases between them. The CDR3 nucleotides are TGTGCCAGCAGCCCCACTGGTGGGAACACTGAAGCTTTCTTT. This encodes CASSPTGGNTEAFF. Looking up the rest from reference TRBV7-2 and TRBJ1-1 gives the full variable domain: GAGVSQSPSNKVTEKGKDVELRCDPISGHTALYWYRQSLGQGLEFLIYFQGNSAPDKSGLPSDRFSAERTGGSVSTLTIQRTQQEDSAVYLCASSPTGGNTEAFFGQGTRLTVV.

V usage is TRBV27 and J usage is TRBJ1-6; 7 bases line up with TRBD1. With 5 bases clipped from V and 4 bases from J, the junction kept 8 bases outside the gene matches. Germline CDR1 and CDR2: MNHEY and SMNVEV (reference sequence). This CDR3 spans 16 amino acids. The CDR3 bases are TGTGCCAGCAGTCCGGGGACAGTCCTTTATAATTCACCCCTCCACTTT. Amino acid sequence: CASSPGTVLYNSPLHF.

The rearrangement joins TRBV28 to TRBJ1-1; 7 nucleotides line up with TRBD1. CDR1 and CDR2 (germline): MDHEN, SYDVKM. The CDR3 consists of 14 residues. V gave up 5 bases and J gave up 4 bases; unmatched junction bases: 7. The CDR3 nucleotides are TGTGCCAGCAGTCTACAACAGGGGAGCACTGAAGCTTTCTTT. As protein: CASSLQQGSTEAFF.

Here the CDR3 DNA reads TGTGCCAGCAGTTCCCCCTACACAGACTCCTACGAGCAGTACTTC. Residues: CASSSPYTDSYEQYF. V gene TRBV28 combines with J gene TRBJ2-7; D is uncertain. This CDR3 comprises 15 residues. The V gene's germline CDR1 is MDHEN and CDR2 SYDVKM. V shed 4 bases and J shed 0 bases, with 13 bases lying between them.

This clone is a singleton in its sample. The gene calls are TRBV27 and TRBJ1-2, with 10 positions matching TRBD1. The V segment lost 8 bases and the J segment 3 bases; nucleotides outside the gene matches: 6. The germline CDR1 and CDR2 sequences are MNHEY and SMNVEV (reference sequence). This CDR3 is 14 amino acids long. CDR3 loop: CASSRQGADYGYTF. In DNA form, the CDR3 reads TGTGCCAGCTCACGACAGGGGGCGGACTATGGCTACACCTTC.

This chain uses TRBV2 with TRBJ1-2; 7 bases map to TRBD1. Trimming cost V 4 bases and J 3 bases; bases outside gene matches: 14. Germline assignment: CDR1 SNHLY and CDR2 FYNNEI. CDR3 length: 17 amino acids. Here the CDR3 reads CASSVIRGSRSDYGYTF. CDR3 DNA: TGTGCCAGCAGTGTAATCAGGGGGTCACGGTCTGACTATGGCTACACCTTC.

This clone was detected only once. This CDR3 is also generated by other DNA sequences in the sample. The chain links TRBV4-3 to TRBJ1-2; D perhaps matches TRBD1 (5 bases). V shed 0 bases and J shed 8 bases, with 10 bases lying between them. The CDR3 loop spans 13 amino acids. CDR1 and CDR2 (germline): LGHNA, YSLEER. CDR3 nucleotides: TGCGCCAGCAGCCAAGACGGGGGGGACGGCTACACCTTC. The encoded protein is CASSQDGGDGYTF.

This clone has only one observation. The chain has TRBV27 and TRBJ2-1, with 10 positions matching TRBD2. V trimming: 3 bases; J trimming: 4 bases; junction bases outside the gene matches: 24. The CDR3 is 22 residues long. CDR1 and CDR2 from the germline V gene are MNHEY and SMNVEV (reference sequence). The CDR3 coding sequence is TGTGCCAGCAGTTTTAGATTATCCCCGAACAGGGCCGCACTAGCGGGATACAATGAGCAGTTCTTC. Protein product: CASSFRLSPNRAALAGYNEQFF.

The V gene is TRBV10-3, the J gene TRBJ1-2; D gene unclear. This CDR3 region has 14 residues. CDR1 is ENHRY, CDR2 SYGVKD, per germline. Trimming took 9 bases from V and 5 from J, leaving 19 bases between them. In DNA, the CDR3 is TGTGCCATTATGAACCAAAAAAACGGTTATGGCTACACCTTC. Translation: CAIMNQKNGYGYTF.

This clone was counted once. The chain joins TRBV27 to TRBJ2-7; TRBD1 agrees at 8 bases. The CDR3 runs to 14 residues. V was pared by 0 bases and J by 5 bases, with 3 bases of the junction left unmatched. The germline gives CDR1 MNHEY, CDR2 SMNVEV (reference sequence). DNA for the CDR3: TGTGCCAGCAGTTTATCTCCAGGGGGCCACGAGCAGTACTTC. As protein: CASSLSPGGHEQYF.

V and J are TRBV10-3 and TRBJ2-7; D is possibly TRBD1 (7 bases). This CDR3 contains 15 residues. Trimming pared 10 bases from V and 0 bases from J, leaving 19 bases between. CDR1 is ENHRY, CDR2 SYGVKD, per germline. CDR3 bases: TGTGCCACCCAGGGGGGCACCTCTAGCTCCTACGAGCAGTACTTC. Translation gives CATQGGTSSSYEQYF.

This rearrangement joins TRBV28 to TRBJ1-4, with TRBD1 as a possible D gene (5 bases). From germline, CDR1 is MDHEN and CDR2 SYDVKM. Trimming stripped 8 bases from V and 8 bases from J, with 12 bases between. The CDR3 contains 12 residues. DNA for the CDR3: TGTGCCAGCGGGGGGGTCGCGGAAAAACTGTTTTTT. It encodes CASGGVAEKLFF.

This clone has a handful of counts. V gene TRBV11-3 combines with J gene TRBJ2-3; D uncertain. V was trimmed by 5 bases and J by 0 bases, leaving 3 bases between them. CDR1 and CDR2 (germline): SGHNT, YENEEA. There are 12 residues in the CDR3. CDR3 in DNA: TGTGCCAGCAGCCGTAGCACAGATACGCAGTATTTT. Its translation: CASSRSTDTQYF. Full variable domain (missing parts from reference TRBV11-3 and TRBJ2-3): EAGVVQSPRYKIIEKKQPVAFWCNPISGHNTLYWYLQNLGQGPELLIRYENEEAVDDSQLPKDRFSAERLKGVDSTLKIQPAELGDSAVYLCASSRSTDTQYFGPGTRLTVL.

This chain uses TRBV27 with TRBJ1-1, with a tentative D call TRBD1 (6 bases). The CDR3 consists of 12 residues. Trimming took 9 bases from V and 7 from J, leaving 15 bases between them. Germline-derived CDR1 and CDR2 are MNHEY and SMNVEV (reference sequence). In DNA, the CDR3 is TGTGCCAGGCCAATACAGGGCGATGAAGCTTTCTTT. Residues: CARPIQGDEAFF.

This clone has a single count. The DNA for the CDR3 is TGTGCCAGCAGCTTAACGGGCCAGGGGCCAGAGACCCAGTACTTC. It specifies CASSLTGQGPETQYF. V gene TRBV7-3 combines with J gene TRBJ2-5, with D perhaps TRBD1 (6 bases). V was clipped by 0 bases and J by 4 bases, with 12 bases between them. The CDR3 consists of 15 residues. In germline, CDR1 is SGHTA, CDR2 FQGTGA.

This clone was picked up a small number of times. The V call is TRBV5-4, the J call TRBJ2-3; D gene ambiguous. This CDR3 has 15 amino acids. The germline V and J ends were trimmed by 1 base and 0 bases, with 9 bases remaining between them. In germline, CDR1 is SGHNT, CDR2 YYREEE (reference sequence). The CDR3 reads CASSLSRPSTDTQYF. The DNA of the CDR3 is TGTGCCAGCAGCTTGAGCCGTCCTAGCACAGATACGCAGTATTTT.

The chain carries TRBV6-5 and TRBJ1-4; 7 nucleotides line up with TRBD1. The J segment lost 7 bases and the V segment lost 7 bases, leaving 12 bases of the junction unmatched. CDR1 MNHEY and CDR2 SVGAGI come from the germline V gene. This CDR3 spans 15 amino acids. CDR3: CASTAWDSSGEKLFF. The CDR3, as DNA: TGTGCCAGCACCGCGTGGGACAGTTCAGGTGAAAAACTGTTTTTT.

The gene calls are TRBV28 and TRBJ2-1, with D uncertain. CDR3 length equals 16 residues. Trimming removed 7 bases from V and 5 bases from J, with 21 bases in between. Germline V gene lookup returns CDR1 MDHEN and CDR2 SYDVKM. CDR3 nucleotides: TGTGCCAGCACCCCCCTCTGGCATTTCGAGGACAATGAGCAGTTCTTC. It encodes CASTPLWHFEDNEQFF. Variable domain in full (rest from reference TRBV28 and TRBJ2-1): DVKVTQSSRYLVKRTGEKVFLECVQDMDHENMFWYRQDPGLGLRLIYFSYDVKMKEKGDIPEGYSVSREKKERFSLILESASTNQTSMYLCASTPLWHFEDNEQFFGPGTRLTVL.